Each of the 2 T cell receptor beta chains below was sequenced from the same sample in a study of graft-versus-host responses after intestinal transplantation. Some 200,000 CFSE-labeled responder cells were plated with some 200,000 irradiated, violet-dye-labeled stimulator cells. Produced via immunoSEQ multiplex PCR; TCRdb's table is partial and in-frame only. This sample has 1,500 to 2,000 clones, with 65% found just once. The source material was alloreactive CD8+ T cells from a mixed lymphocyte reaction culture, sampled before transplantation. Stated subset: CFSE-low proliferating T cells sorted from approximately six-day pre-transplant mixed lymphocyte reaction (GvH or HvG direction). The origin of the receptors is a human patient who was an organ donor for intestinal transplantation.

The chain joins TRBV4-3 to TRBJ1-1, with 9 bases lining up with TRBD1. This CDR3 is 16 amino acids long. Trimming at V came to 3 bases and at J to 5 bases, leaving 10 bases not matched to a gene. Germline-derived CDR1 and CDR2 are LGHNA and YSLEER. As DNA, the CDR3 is TGCGCCAGCAGCCACCCCTCGGGACAGGGAGGAACTGAAGCTTTCTTT. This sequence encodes CASSHPSGQGGTEAFF.

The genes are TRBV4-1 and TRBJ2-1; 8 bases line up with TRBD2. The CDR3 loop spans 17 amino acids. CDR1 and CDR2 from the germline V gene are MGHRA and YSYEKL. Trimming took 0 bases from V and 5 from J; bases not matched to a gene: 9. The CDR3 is CASSQDHGRGANNEQFF. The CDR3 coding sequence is TGCGCCAGCAGCCAAGATCACGGGCGGGGGGCTAACAATGAGCAGTTCTTC.